This is a list of T cell receptor beta chains from one sample in a study of blood T cell repertoires in COVID-19. Clones were read by immunoSEQ multiplex PCR, and TCRdb kept only the in-frame ones, dropping some. The table lists about 58,000 clones, about 90% of them singletons. The specimen sequenced was peripheral blood. These receptors came from a man aged 55 to 70 with active COVID-19. Both conserved end residues are part of each CDR3. D genes are given only for firm matches. Clone size is not always given. Where it is, it says once, few, many or a class for expanded clones.

CDR3 protein: CASSQGSRGNEQFF; CDR3 DNA: TGTGCCAGCAGCCAAGGGTCTAGGGGCAATGAGCAGTTCTTC; clone size: -; V gene: TRBV3-1/TRBV3-2; D gene: -; J gene: TRBJ2-1
CDR3 protein: CASSRDSTGPINEQYF; CDR3 DNA: TGTGCCAGCAGCCGGGACTCGACCGGACCTATAAACGAGCAGTACTTC; clone size: -; V gene: TRBV4-2; D gene: -; J gene: TRBJ2-7
CDR3 protein: CASSSGQRTYEQYF; CDR3 DNA: TGCGCCAGCAGCTCCGGACAGCGGACGTACGAGCAGTACTTC; clone size: -; V gene: TRBV5-1; D gene: -; J gene: TRBJ2-7
CDR3 protein: CASSRMGLAGAYNEQFF; CDR3 DNA: TGTGCCAGCAGCCGAATGGGACTAGCGGGGGCCTACAATGAGCAGTTCTTC; clone size: -; V gene: TRBV3-1/TRBV3-2; D gene: TRBD2; J gene: TRBJ2-1
CDR3 protein: CASSDPGLKETQYF; CDR3 DNA: TGTGCCAGCAGTGACCCCGGACTAAAAGAGACCCAGTACTTC; clone size: -; V gene: TRBV25-1; D gene: -; J gene: TRBJ2-5
CDR3 protein: CATSQGNEKLFF; CDR3 DNA: TGTGCCACCAGTCAGGGGAATGAAAAACTGTTTTTT; clone size: -; V gene: TRBV24-1; D gene: -; J gene: TRBJ1-4
CDR3 protein: CASSLIRETGYEQYF; CDR3 DNA: TGTGCCAGCAGTTTGATCCGGGAAACGGGCTACGAGCAGTACTTC; clone size: once; V gene: TRBV28; D gene: -; J gene: TRBJ2-7
CDR3 protein: CASSLGYLNTEAFF; CDR3 DNA: TGTGCCAGCAGCTTAGGTTACTTGAACACTGAAGCTTTCTTT; clone size: -; V gene: TRBV7-2; D gene: -; J gene: TRBJ1-1
CDR3 protein: CASSGRGGYTF; CDR3 DNA: TGTGCCAGTAGTGGTAGAGGTGGCTACACCTTC; clone size: -; V gene: TRBV27; D gene: -; J gene: TRBJ1-2
CDR3 protein: CASSSGYGYTF; CDR3 DNA: TGTGCCAGCAGTTCAGGGTATGGCTACACCTTC; clone size: -; V gene: TRBV27; D gene: -; J gene: TRBJ1-2
CDR3 protein: CASSERQGTFGYTF; CDR3 DNA: TGCGCCAGCAGTGAAAGGCAGGGGACGTTCGGCTACACCTTC; clone size: -; V gene: TRBV5-1; D gene: -; J gene: TRBJ1-2
CDR3 protein: CASSLWGLSSSYNEQFF; CDR3 DNA: TGTGCCAGCAGTTTATGGGGCCTCTCGAGCTCCTACAATGAGCAGTTCTTC; clone size: few; V gene: TRBV28; D gene: -; J gene: TRBJ2-1
CDR3 protein: CASSRDRGMNTEAFF; CDR3 DNA: TGTGCCAGCAGCCGAGACAGGGGGATGAACACTGAAGCTTTCTTT; clone size: -; V gene: TRBV7-9; D gene: TRBD1; J gene: TRBJ1-1
CDR3 protein: CASSFSRALGGYGGYTF; CDR3 DNA: TGTGCCAGCAGTTTTTCCCGGGCCCTCGGGGGGTACGGTGGCTACACCTTC; clone size: -; V gene: TRBV28; D gene: -; J gene: TRBJ1-2